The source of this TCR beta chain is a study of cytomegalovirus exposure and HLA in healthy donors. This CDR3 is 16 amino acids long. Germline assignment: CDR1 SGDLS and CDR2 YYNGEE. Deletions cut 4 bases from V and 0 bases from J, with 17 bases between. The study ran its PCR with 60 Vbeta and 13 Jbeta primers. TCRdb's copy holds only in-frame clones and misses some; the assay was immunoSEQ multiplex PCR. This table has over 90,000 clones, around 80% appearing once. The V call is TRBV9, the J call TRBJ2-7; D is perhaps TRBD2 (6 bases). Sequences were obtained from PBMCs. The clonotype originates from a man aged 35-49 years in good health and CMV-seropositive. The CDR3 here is CASSYGGTLASYEQYF. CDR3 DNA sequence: TGTGCCAGCAGCTATGGCGGGACGCTCGCCTCCTACGAGCAGTACTTC.